This paragraph covers one T cell receptor (beta chain) sequence. Measured with immunoSEQ multiplex PCR; TCRdb has only the in-frame clones, and not every one. The data contain 25,000 to 30,000 clones, 79% of them singletons. The germline gives CDR1 SGHTA, CDR2 FQGTGA. V was shortened by 0 bases and J by 8 bases, with 5 bases between the two germline ends. This CDR3 is built from 12 residues. This specimen comes from a study of T cells in narcolepsy. About the research overall: Enrolled donors included narcolepsy type 1 or type 2 patients and healthy controls.

The receptor was isolated from a human donor in good health. The sample comprised memory (CD45RA-) CD4+ T cells from blood. The V gene is TRBV7-3, the J gene TRBJ2-1; maybe TRBD2 (5 bases). CDR3 coding DNA: TGTGCCAGCAGCTTAACGAGGGATGAGCAGTTCTTC. As protein: CASSLTRDEQFF.